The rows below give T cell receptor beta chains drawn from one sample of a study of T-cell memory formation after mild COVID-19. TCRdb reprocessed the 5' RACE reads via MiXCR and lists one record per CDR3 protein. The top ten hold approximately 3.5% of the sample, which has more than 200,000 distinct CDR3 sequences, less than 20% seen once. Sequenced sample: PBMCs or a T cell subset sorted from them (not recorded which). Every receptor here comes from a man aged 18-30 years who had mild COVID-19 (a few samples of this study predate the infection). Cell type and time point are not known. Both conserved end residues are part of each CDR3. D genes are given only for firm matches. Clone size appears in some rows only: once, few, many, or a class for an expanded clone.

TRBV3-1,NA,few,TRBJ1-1,CASSDLLLGEAFF,TGTGCCAGCAGCGACCTCCTACTTGGCGAAGCTTTCTTT
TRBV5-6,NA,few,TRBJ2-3,CASSLRISTDTQYF,TGTGCCAGCAGCTTGCGGATTAGCACAGATACGCAGTATTTT
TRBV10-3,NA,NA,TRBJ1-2,CAISESTQIYGYTF,TGTGCCATCAGTGAGTCTACCCAGATCTATGGCTACACCTTC
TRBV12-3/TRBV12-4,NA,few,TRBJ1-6,CASRPQGGEHSPLHF,TGTGCCAGCAGACCACAGGGCGGGGAACATTCACCCCTCCACTTT
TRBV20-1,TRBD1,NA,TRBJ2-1,CSAQTGGNYNEQFF,TGCAGTGCTCAGACAGGGGGTAACTACAATGAGCAGTTCTTC
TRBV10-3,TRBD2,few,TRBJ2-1,CAIGASGRFYNEQFF,TGTGCCATAGGGGCTAGCGGGCGTTTCTACAATGAGCAGTTCTTC
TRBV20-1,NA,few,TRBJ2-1,CSANRGAKNNEQFF,TGCAGTGCTAACCGGGGGGCGAAGAACAATGAGCAGTTCTTC
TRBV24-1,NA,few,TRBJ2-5,CATSDSPGAGVETQYF,TGTGCCACCAGTGATTCCCCGGGAGCAGGGGTAGAGACCCAGTACTTC
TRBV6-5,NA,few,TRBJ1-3,CASSSLPLSGNTIYF,TGTGCCAGCAGCTCGCTGCCGCTCTCTGGAAACACCATATATTTT
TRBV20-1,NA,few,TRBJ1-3,CSASTGSAGNTIYF,TGCAGTGCTAGTACAGGTTCGGCTGGAAACACCATATATTTT
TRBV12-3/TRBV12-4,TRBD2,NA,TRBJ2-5,CASSWSSGGETQYF,TGTGCCAGCAGTTGGTCTAGCGGGGGTGAGACCCAGTACTTC
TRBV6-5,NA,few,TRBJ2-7,CASKVGGYTYEQYF,TGTGCCAGCAAGGTCGGGGGTTATACCTACGAGCAGTACTTC
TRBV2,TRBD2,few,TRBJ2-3,CASRRQTSGDTQYF,TGTGCCAGCAGACGCCAGACTAGCGGGGATACGCAGTATTTT
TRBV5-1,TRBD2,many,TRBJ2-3,CASSLAGRGGSDTQYF,TGCGCCAGCAGCTTGGCCGGTCGCGGGGGGTCAGATACGCAGTATTTT
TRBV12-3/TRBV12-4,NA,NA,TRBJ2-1,CASSPREGVYNEQFF,TGTGCCAGCAGCCCCCGAGAGGGGGTCTACAATGAGCAGTTCTTC
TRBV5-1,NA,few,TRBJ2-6,CASSPPRTGANVLTF,TGCGCCAGCAGCCCGCCCCGGACTGGGGCCAACGTCCTGACTTTC
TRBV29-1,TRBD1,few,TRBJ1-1,CSVRRDSNTEAFF,TGCAGCGTCCGGAGGGACAGTAACACTGAAGCTTTCTTT
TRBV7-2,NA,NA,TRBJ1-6,CASSLEWRTNSPLHF,TGTGCCAGCAGCTTAGAGTGGCGGACTAATTCACCCCTCCACTTT
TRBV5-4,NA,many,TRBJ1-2,CASSLDRRGTKGYTF,TGTGCCAGCAGCTTAGACAGGAGGGGAACCAAGGGCTACACCTTC